A single sample is the source of the 29 T cell receptor beta chains below, sequenced in a study of blood T cell repertoires in COVID-19. Only in-frame clones appear in the TCRdb table, and some are missing; sequencing was by immunoSEQ multiplex PCR. This sample yields fewer than 350,000 clones, of which around 89% are seen a single time; approximately 4.3% belongs to the top ten. The sequencing sample was made of peripheral blood. The receptors were gathered from a man in his forties with acute or convalescent COVID-19.

The genes are TRBV5-1 and TRBJ1-3; D unresolved. The ends were cut back, 5 bases at V and 4 bases at J, with 16 bases in the middle. This CDR3 region has 15 residues. Per germline, CDR1 SGHRS and CDR2 YFSETQ. The CDR3 protein is CASRLGIGFGNTIYF. CDR3 in DNA: TGCGCCAGCAGACTTGGTATTGGTTTCGGAAACACCATATATTTT.

V is TRBV2 and J is TRBJ2-7; possibly TRBD1 for D (5 bases). Between the trimmed V and J ends, which lost 1 base and 12 bases, there was a span of 10 bases. CDR1 is SNHLY and CDR2 is FYNNEI in the germline V gene. CDR3 length: 11 residues. CDR3 loop: CASSEEAGWYF. In DNA form, the CDR3 reads TGTGCCAGCAGTGAAGAGGCAGGGTGGTACTTC.

This clone showed up just a few times. This sequence joins TRBV10-1 and TRBJ2-7; the D gene is possibly TRBD2 (5 bases). Germline V CDR1 and CDR2: WNHNN, SYGVQD (reference sequence). The CDR3 is made up of 16 amino acids. Deletions cut 1 base from V and 0 bases from J, with 13 bases between. CDR3 region: CASSEYEGLSSYEQYF. The CDR3 region has the DNA TGCGCCAGCAGTGAGTATGAGGGATTGAGCTCCTACGAGCAGTACTTC.

The chain employs TRBV2 and TRBJ1-6; 7 nucleotides line up with TRBD1. V lost 4 bases, J lost 6 bases, and 9 bases stayed unmatched. The CDR3 sequence is 16 residues long. Germline CDR1 and CDR2: SNHLY and FYNNEI. The CDR3 loop is CASSGAPGQSNSPLHF. In nucleotides, the CDR3 is TGTGCCAGCAGTGGGGCTCCGGGACAGAGTAATTCACCCCTCCACTTT.

This rearrangement joins TRBV7-2 to TRBJ1-3; D gene unclear. This CDR3 has 13 amino acids. The germline V and J ends were trimmed by 0 bases and 2 bases, with 2 bases remaining between them. The germline CDR1 and CDR2 sequences are SGHTA and FQGNSA. The CDR3 protein is CASSLATGNTIYF. The CDR3, as DNA: TGTGCCAGCAGCTTAGCCACTGGAAACACCATATATTTT.

The CDR3 DNA follows: TGTGCCAGCAAAGGGCAGGGCTATGAGCAGTTCTTC. Amino acids: CASKGQGYEQFF. The V and J genes are TRBV2 and TRBJ2-1; TRBD1 is a possible D gene (5 bases). The CDR3 covers 12 residues. Trimming removed 7 bases at V and 8 bases at J, with 12 bases between. Germline V gives CDR1 SNHLY, CDR2 FYNNEI.

The chain is built from TRBV7-9 and TRBJ1-4; TRBD1 matches at 7 bases. Germline V gene lookup returns CDR1 SEHNR and CDR2 FQNEAQ (reference sequence). The length of the CDR3 is 14 residues. V trimming: 5 bases; J trimming: 7 bases; junction bases outside the gene matches: 7. CDR3 DNA sequence: TGTGCCAGCAGCCCCGAGACAGGGAGTGAAAAACTGTTTTTT. It translates to CASSPETGSEKLFF.

This chain links TRBV27 with TRBJ2-7, with D possibly being TRBD1 (5 bases). Germline lookup yields CDR1 MNHEY and CDR2 SMNVEV (reference sequence). V was trimmed by 4 bases and J by 3 bases, leaving 16 bases between them. The CDR3 runs to 15 residues. The CDR3 reads CASSSTVTTFYEQYF. CDR3 DNA sequence: TGTGCCAGCAGTTCGACAGTTACGACCTTCTACGAGCAGTACTTC.

This chain links TRBV30 with TRBJ2-7; the D gene is possibly TRBD1 (6 bases). CDR1 is GTSNPN, CDR2 SVGIG, per germline (reference sequence). Trimming pared 2 bases from V and 0 bases from J, leaving 11 bases between. CDR3 length equals 14 residues. The CDR3 region is CAWSRNRVSYEQYF. The CDR3 DNA reads TGTGCCTGGAGTAGGAACAGGGTCTCCTACGAGCAGTACTTC.

The chain uses TRBV2 and TRBJ2-3; the D gene is possibly TRBD1 (6 bases). With 10 bases removed from V and 0 bases from J, the gap between germline ends came to 14 bases. The CDR3 has 14 residues. Germline loops: CDR1 SNHLY, CDR2 FYNNEI. As DNA, the CDR3 is TGTGCCAATAAGGACAGCCTTAGCACAGATACGCAGTATTTT. The encoded protein is CANKDSLSTDTQYF.

The V call is TRBV30, the J call TRBJ2-7, with 9 positions matching TRBD1. Germline V gene data show CDR1 as GTSNPN and CDR2 as SVGIG (reference sequence). V lost 2 bases to trimming and J lost 2 bases; unmatched junction nucleotides: 10. The CDR3 consists of 16 residues. CDR3 DNA: TGTGCCTGGAGTTTTTCCGGGACAGGGTTCGCCTACGAGCAGTACTTC. It codes for CAWSFSGTGFAYEQYF. The full variable domain, in which reference TRBV30 and TRBJ2-7 provide the parts outside the CDR3, is SQTIHQWPATLVQPVGSPLSLECTVEGTSNPNLYWYRQAAGRGLQLLFYSVGIGQISSEVPQNLSASRPQDRQFILSSKKLLLSDSGFYLCAWSFSGTGFAYEQYFGPGTRLTVT.

A few counts support this clone. This sequence joins TRBV16 and TRBJ1-1; D is unresolved. The CDR3 covers 16 residues. V lost 4 bases and J lost 4, with 19 bases in between. Germline V lookup: CDR1 KGHSY, CDR2 FQNENV. The CDR3 DNA reads TGTGCCAGCAGCCCCTCTCCGGCTAAGTCGGGCACTGAAGCTTTCTTT. Protein sequence: CASSPSPAKSGTEAFF.

V gene TRBV4-1 combines with J gene TRBJ2-3; 10 bases are a match to TRBD2. Trimming cost V 1 base and J 1 base; bases outside gene matches: 5. CDR1 and CDR2 (germline): MGHRA, YSYEKL. There are 17 residues in the CDR3. CDR3 sequence (DNA): TGCGCCAGCAGCCAAGGAGCGGGGGGGCCTGGCACAGATACGCAGTATTTT. Protein: CASSQGAGGPGTDTQYF.

The chain has TRBV6-5 and TRBJ2-7; D may be TRBD2 (7 bases). Germline V gene data show CDR1 as MNHEY and CDR2 as SVGAGI. This CDR3 contains 14 residues. With 6 bases removed from V and 6 bases from J, the gap between germline ends came to 18 bases. The CDR3 here is CASRRSGGPLEQYF. In DNA form, the CDR3 reads TGTGCCAGCAGGCGGTCGGGGGGCCCTCTCGAGCAGTACTTC.

J is TRBJ1-1 and V is TRBV5-1, with a possible D match to TRBD1 (6 bases). Deletions cut 3 bases from V and 2 bases from J, with 11 bases between. Per germline, CDR1 SGHRS and CDR2 YFSETQ. The CDR3 has 14 residues. CDR3 protein: CASSSGTLNTEAFF. In nucleotides, the CDR3 is TGCGCCAGCAGCTCCGGGACACTCAACACTGAAGCTTTCTTT. The full variable domain, with the rest looked up from reference TRBV5-1 and TRBJ1-1, is KAGVTQTPRYLIKTRGQQVTLSCSPISGHRSVSWYQQTPGQGLQFLFEYFSETQRNKGNFPGRFSGRQFSNSRSEMNVSTLELGDSALYLCASSSGTLNTEAFFGQGTRLTVV.

The rearrangement joins TRBV5-4 to TRBJ2-6; 9 bases match TRBD1. The CDR3 extends over 17 amino acids. V trimming: 0 bases; J trimming: 4 bases; junction bases outside the gene matches: 5. Per germline, CDR1 SGHNT and CDR2 YYREEE (reference sequence). CDR3 DNA sequence: TGTGCCAGCAGCTTGGGGGACAGGGCTCGAGGGGCCAACGTCCTGACTTTC. It yields the protein CASSLGDRARGANVLTF.

The CDR3 nucleotides read TGTGCCAGCAGCTTAATGGTTCCTGGGGAGGAGCAGTACTTC. This encodes CASSLMVPGEEQYF. The chain recombines TRBV13 with TRBJ2-7; TRBD2 is a possible D gene (5 bases). This CDR3 region has 14 residues. Germline CDR1 and CDR2: PRHDT and FYEKMQ (reference sequence). Deletions cut 2 bases from V and 7 bases from J, with 15 bases between.

This rearrangement joins TRBV6-1 to TRBJ1-2; no clear D. This CDR3 is 12 amino acids long. The V end was cut by 2 bases, the J end by 13 bases, with 14 bases between. Germline lookup yields CDR1 MNHNS and CDR2 SASEGT. DNA of the CDR3: TGTGCCAGCAGTGAACAAGAGTTTTATTGCACCTTC. Translated: CASSEQEFYCTF.

The V call is TRBV2, the J call TRBJ1-1, with TRBD1 identical over 7 bases. The V segment lost 5 bases and the J segment 6 bases; nucleotides outside the gene matches: 12. CDR1 and CDR2 (germline): SNHLY, FYNNEI. The CDR3 sequence is 15 residues long. The DNA of the CDR3 is TGTGCCAGCAGTTCATTGACAGGGAGAACAGCTGAAGCTTTCTTT. Protein sequence: CASSSLTGRTAEAFF.

The chain combines TRBV2 with TRBJ2-1; D gene uncertain. Trimming stripped 7 bases from V and 0 bases from J, with 10 bases between. Germline V gene sequence: CDR1 SNHLY, CDR2 FYNNEI. The CDR3 loop spans 14 amino acids. The CDR3, as DNA: TGTGCCAGCAAAGCAGCGAGCTCCTACAATGAGCAGTTCTTC. This codes for CASKAASSYNEQFF.

This chain uses TRBV5-8 with TRBJ1-3, with D perhaps TRBD1 (5 bases). CDR3 length: 15 residues. Trimming took 4 bases from V and 4 from J, leaving 15 bases between them. Germline V lookup: CDR1 SGHTS, CDR2 YDEGEE. CDR3 in amino acids: CASSARVSSGNTIYF. CDR3 DNA sequence: TGTGCCAGCAGCGCCAGGGTTTCGTCCGGAAACACCATATATTTT.

The chain has TRBV19 and TRBJ2-3; 7 positions match TRBD2. This CDR3 has 15 residues. In germline, CDR1 is LNHDA, CDR2 SQIVND (reference sequence). J was trimmed by 4 bases and V by 0 bases; bases with no gene match: 4. The CDR3 sequence is CASSIEGLAADTQYF. CDR3 DNA sequence: TGTGCCAGTAGTATAGAGGGTCTAGCGGCAGATACGCAGTATTTT.

This chain links TRBV10-1 with TRBJ2-3; D is ambiguous. CDR3 length: 14 residues. Germline V lookup: CDR1 WNHNN, CDR2 SYGVQD (reference sequence). Between the trimmed V and J ends, which lost 3 bases and 2 bases, there was a span of 9 bases. The CDR3 is CASSDVSPTDTQYF. The CDR3 coding sequence is TGCGCCAGCAGTGATGTATCCCCCACAGATACGCAGTATTTT.

This rearrangement joins TRBV28 to TRBJ1-2; D is unclear. The CDR3 is 13 residues long. Germline assignment: CDR1 MDHEN and CDR2 SYDVKM. The germline V and J ends were trimmed by 4 bases and 0 bases, with 6 bases remaining between them. DNA for the CDR3: TGTGCCAGCAGTTCTGGCACTAACTATGGCTACACCTTC. This gives the protein CASSSGTNYGYTF.

The chain is built from TRBV2 and TRBJ2-7, with 7 positions matching TRBD1. Per germline, CDR1 SNHLY and CDR2 FYNNEI. The ends lost 6 bases at V and 6 bases at J; junction bases unmatched: 14. The CDR3 loop spans 15 amino acids. This chain's CDR3 is CASRGPWTGPGEQYF. Written as DNA, the CDR3 is TGTGCCAGCAGGGGCCCTTGGACAGGTCCGGGCGAGCAGTACTTC. Using reference TRBV2 and TRBJ2-7 for the parts outside the CDR3, the full variable domain is EPEVTQTPSHQVTQMGQEVILRCVPISNHLYFYWYRQILGQKVEFLVSFYNNEISEKSEIFDDQFSVERPDGSNFTLKIRSTKLEDSAMYFCASRGPWTGPGEQYFGPGTRLTVT.

This clone was seen a handful of times. The CDR3 here is CASSRRDRIFGSQETQYF. CDR3 DNA sequence: TGTGCCAGCAGCCGCCGGGACAGGATTTTCGGATCCCAAGAGACCCAGTACTTC. The chain recombines TRBV5-4 with TRBJ2-5; 8 nucleotides line up with TRBD1. This CDR3 is 18 amino acids long. The germline CDR1 and CDR2 sequences are SGHNT and YYREEE (reference sequence). The V and J ends lost 4 bases and 1 base, in that order; junction bases with no gene match: 15.

The chain joins TRBV19 to TRBJ2-7; 7 bases line up with TRBD1. This CDR3 region has 15 residues. Germline V gene lookup returns CDR1 LNHDA and CDR2 SQIVND (reference sequence). V trimming: 4 bases; J trimming: 4 bases; junction bases outside the gene matches: 10. CDR3 loop: CASSTSGTAVYEQYF. The CDR3, as DNA: TGTGCCAGTAGTACCTCCGGGACAGCGGTGTACGAGCAGTACTTC.

The rearrangement uses TRBV5-6 and TRBJ2-1; 7 bases align to TRBD2. The CDR3 has 17 amino acids. The V gene's germline CDR1 is SGHDT and CDR2 YYEEEE. Losses at the gene ends were 3 bases for V and 3 bases for J; bases not matched to a gene: 12. The CDR3 nucleotides are TGTGCCAGCAGCTGGACCCCCCTAGCTAGCGGCTACAATGAGCAGTTCTTC. It specifies CASSWTPLASGYNEQFF.

The chain carries TRBV30 and TRBJ1-5; a possible D gene is TRBD1 (6 bases). Germline values: CDR1 GTSNPN, CDR2 SVGIG (reference sequence). CDR3 size: 16 residues. V was cut by 0 bases and J by 1 base, with 13 bases left in between. CDR3 DNA: TGTGCCTGGAGTGTACCGGGACACCCAAGCAATCAGCCCCAGCATTTT. It specifies CAWSVPGHPSNQPQHF. Combining the CDR3 with reference TRBV30 and TRBJ1-5 gives the whole variable domain SQTIHQWPATLVQPVGSPLSLECTVEGTSNPNLYWYRQAAGRGLQLLFYSVGIGQISSEVPQNLSASRPQDRQFILSSKKLLLSDSGFYLCAWSVPGHPSNQPQHFGDGTRLSIL.